This T cell receptor beta chain was sequenced for a study of T cell responses to AZD1222 COVID-19 vaccine. Findings and caveats of the study: Donors were largely white British and mainly female; clonal diversity was possibly underestimated.

V was cut by 5 bases and J by 2 bases, with 15 bases left in between. CDR1 SEHNR and CDR2 FQNEAQ come from the germline V gene (reference sequence). The CDR3 totals 16 residues. On this clone itself: Its antigen remains unidentified.

The assay was immunoSEQ multiplex PCR, and TCRdb's table has in-frame clones only and misses some. In the table there are fewer than 40,000 clones, about nine tenths of which are singletons. This TCR derives from an adult who received the MenACWY meningococcal vaccine as a control. This chain connects TRBV7-9 to TRBJ1-4, with D unresolved. This material consisted of peripheral blood, taken 28 days after the second dose of the MenACWY control vaccine. The CDR3 bases are TGTGCCAGCAGCCCCGGTAGGGTATCTACTAATGAAAAACTGTTTTTT. It codes for CASSPGRVSTNEKLFF.